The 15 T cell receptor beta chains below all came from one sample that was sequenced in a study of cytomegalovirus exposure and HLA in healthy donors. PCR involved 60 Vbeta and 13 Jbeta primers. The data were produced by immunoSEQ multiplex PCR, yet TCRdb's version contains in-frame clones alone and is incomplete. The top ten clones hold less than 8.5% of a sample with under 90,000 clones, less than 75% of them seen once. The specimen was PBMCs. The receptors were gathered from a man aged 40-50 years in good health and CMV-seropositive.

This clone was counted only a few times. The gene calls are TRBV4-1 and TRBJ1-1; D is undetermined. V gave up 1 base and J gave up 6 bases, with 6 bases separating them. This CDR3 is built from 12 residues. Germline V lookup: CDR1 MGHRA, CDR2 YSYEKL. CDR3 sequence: CASSQGASEAFF. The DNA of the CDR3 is TGCGCCAGCAGCCAAGGGGCCTCTGAAGCTTTCTTT.

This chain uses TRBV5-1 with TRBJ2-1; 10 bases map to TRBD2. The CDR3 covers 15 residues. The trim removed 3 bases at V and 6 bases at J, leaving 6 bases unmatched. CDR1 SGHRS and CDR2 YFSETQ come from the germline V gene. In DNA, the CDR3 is TGCGCCAGCAGCTCCCGACTAGCGGGTGGCAATGAGCAGTTCTTC. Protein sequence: CASSSRLAGGNEQFF.

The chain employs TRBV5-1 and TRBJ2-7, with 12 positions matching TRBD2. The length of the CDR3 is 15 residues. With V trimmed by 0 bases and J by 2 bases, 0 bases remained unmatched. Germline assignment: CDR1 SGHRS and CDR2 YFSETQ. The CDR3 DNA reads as TGCGCCAGCAGCTTGGGGACTAGCGGGACCTACGAGCAGTACTTC. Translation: CASSLGTSGTYEQYF.

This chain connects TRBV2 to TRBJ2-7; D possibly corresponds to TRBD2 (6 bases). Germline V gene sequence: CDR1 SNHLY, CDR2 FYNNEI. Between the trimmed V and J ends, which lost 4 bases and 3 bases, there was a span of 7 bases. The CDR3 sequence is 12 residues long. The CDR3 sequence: CASSAGGYEQYF. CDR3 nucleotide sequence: TGTGCCAGCAGTGCCGGGGGCTACGAGCAGTACTTC.

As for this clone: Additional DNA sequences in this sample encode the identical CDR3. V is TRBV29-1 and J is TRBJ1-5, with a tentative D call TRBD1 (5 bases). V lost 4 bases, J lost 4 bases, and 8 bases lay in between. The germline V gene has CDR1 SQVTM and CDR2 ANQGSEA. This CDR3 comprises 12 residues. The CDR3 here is CSVGGRNQPQHF. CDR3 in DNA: TGCAGCGTTGGGGGGAGGAATCAGCCCCAGCATTTT.

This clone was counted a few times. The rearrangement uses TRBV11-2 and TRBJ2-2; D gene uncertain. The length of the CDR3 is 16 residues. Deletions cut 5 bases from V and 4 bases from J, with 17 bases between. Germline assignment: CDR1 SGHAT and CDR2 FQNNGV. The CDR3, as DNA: TGTGCCAGCAGCCTCACCGTGTACCCTAGCACCGGGGAGCTGTTTTTT. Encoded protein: CASSLTVYPSTGELFF.

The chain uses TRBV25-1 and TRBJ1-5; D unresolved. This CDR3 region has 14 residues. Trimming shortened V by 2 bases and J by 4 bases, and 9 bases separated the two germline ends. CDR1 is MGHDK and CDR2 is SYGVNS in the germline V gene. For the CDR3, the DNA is TGTGCCAGCAGTGAAGGAGGGCTGAATCAGCCCCAGCATTTT. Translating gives CASSEGGLNQPQHF. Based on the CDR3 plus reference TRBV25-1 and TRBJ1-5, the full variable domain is EADIYQTPRYLVIGTGKKITLECSQTMGHDKMYWYQQDPGMELHLIHYSYGVNSTEKGDLSSESTVSRIRTEHFPLTLESARPSHTSQYLCASSEGGLNQPQHFGDGTRLSIL.

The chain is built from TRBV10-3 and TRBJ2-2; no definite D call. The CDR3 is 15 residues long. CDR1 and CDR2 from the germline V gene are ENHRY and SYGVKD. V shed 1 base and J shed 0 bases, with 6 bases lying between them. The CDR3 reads CAISEFPANTGELFF. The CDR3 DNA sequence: TGTGCCATCAGTGAGTTTCCAGCGAACACCGGGGAGCTGTTTTTT.

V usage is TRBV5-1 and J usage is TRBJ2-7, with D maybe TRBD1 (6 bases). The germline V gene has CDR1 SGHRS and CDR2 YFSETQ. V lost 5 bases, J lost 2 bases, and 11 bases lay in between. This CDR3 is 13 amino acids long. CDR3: CASRGGQTYEQYF. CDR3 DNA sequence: TGCGCCAGCAGAGGAGGACAGACCTACGAGCAGTACTTC.

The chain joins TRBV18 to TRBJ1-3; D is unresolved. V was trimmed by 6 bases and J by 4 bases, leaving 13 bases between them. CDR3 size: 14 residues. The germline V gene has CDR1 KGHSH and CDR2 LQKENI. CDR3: CASSPNLNGNTIYF. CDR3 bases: TGTGCCAGCTCGCCCAATCTAAACGGAAACACCATATATTTT.

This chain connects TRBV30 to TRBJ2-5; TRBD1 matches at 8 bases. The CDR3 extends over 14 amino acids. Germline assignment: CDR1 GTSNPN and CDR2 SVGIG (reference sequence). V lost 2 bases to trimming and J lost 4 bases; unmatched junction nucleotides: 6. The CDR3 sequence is CAWSRAGGRETQYF. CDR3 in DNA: TGTGCCTGGAGTAGGGCAGGGGGCCGAGAGACCCAGTACTTC. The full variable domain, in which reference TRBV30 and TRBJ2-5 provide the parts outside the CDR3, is SQTIHQWPATLVQPVGSPLSLECTVEGTSNPNLYWYRQAAGRGLQLLFYSVGIGQISSEVPQNLSASRPQDRQFILSSKKLLLSDSGFYLCAWSRAGGRETQYFGPGTRLLVL.

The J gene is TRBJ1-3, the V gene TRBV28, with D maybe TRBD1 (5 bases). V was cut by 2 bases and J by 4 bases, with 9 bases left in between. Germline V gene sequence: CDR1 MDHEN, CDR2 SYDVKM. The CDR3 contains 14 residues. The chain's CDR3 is CASSLGNRGNTIYF. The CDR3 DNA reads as TGTGCCAGCAGTTTAGGGAACAGGGGAAACACCATATATTTT.

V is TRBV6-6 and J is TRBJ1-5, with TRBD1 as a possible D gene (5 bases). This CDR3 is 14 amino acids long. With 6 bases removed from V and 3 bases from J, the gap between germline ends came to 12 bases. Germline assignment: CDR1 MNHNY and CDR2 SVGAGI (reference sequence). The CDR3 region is CASRERQLNQPQHF. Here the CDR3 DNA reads TGTGCCAGCAGAGAAAGACAGCTCAATCAGCCCCAGCATTTT.

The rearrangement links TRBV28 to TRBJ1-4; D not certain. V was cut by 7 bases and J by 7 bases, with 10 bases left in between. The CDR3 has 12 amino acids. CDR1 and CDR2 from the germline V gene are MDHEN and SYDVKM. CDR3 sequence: CASTKEGEKLFF. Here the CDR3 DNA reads TGTGCCAGCACCAAAGAGGGTGAAAAACTGTTTTTT.

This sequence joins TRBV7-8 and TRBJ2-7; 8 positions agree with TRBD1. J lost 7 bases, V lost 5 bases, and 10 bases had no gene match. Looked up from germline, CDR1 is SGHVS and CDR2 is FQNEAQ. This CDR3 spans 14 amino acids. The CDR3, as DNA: TGTGCCAGCAGCCAAACCGGACAGGGCTGGGAGCAGTACTTC. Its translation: CASSQTGQGWEQYF.